The rows below give T cell receptor beta chains drawn from one sample of a study of blood T cells in healthy people across ages. TCRdb fed the 5' RACE reads into MiXCR, producing one record per CDR3 protein. The data contain about 780,000 distinct CDR3 sequences, 35% to 60% of them seen just once; the ten biggest clones take up 15% to 20%. The sequenced sample was blood. The receptors stem from an elderly man in good health. CDR3s include the opening cysteine and the closing phenylalanine or tryptophan. A D gene is named only where the DNA matches it firmly. Clone size appears in some rows only: once, few, many, or a class for an expanded clone.

v_gene	abundance	j_gene	d_gene	CDR3nt	CDR3aa
TRBV28	few	TRBJ2-1	TRBD2	TGTGCCAGCAGCAACACCGGGACTAGCGGGAGGGGCGCCTACAATGAGCAGTTCTTC	CASSNTGTSGRGAYNEQFF
TRBV5-1	.	TRBJ2-7	TRBD1	TGCGCCAGCAGCCCCCGGGACAGGGGTAACGAGCAGTACTTC	CASSPRDRGNEQYF
TRBV12-3/TRBV12-4	.	TRBJ2-5	TRBD2	TGTGCCAGCGGTTTGGGACTAGCGGTCCAAGAGACCCAGTACTTC	CASGLGLAVQETQYF
TRBV12-3/TRBV12-4	few	TRBJ2-3	TRBD2	TGTGCCAGCACCCCGACTAGCGGGAGGCCCACAGATACGCAGTATTTT	CASTPTSGRPTDTQYF
TRBV2	few	TRBJ2-1	TRBD2	TGTGCCAGCAGTGAAGGGCGGGAGAGCTACAATGAGCAGTTCTTC	CASSEGRESYNEQFF
TRBV11-3	few	TRBJ2-5	TRBD2	TGTGCCAGCAGCTCGGGGACTAGCGGAGGGGATGAGACCCAGTACTTC	CASSSGTSGGDETQYF
TRBV6-1	few	TRBJ2-2	.	TGTGCCAGCACCCCGAAGGGGTGGCAGAGGGGGGAGCAGGAGCTGTTTTTT	CASTPKGWQRGEQELFF
TRBV9	.	TRBJ2-4	TRBD2	TGTGCCAGCAGCGCGGGAGGGGGAGGAGGTGCCAAAAACATTCAGTACTTC	CASSAGGGGGAKNIQYF
TRBV12-3/TRBV12-4	.	TRBJ2-2	.	TGTGCCAGCAGCCCGACAGAGTCCCGCGTCGAGACCGGGGAGCTGTTTTTT	CASSPTESRVETGELFF
TRBV20-1	few	TRBJ2-7	TRBD2	TGCAGTGCTAGCCAAAAAGGACTAGCATACGAGCAGTACTTC	CSASQKGLAYEQYF
TRBV10-3	few	TRBJ1-2	.	TGTGCCATCAGTGAGTTACAGGAAAACTATGGCTACACCTTC	CAISELQENYGYTF
TRBV5-6	.	TRBJ2-5	TRBD2	TGTGCCAGCAGCAAAAGCGGGAGGGCCTTCGATGAGCAGTACTTC	CASSKSGRAFDEQYF
TRBV30	.	TRBJ1-2	.	TGTGCCTGGGCCGGGACTGGTGGCTACACCTTC	CAWAGTGGYTF
TRBV4-2	.	TRBJ1-1	TRBD1	TGTGCCAGCAGCCAAGGTCGGGACAGGGAAGCTTTCTTT	CASSQGRDREAFF
TRBV7-2	.	TRBJ1-1	TRBD1	TGTGCCAGCCACAGGCCCGCCGGGACAGGGAACACTGAAGCTTTCTTT	CASHRPAGTGNTEAFF
TRBV12-3/TRBV12-4	.	TRBJ1-5	TRBD1	TGTGCCAGCAGTAAGACCGGGACAGGGAATCAGCCCCAGCATTTT	CASSKTGTGNQPQHF
TRBV6-5	.	TRBJ2-7	.	TGTGCCACCCTAGGGATCAACTACGAGCAGTACTTC	CATLGINYEQYF
TRBV20-1	.	TRBJ2-7	.	TGCAGTGCCCAAAGGATAGGAAGATACGAGCAGTACTTC	CSAQRIGRYEQYF
TRBV12-3/TRBV12-4	few	TRBJ2-3	.	TGTGCCAGCAGTTGGAGGGACACAGATACGCAGTATTTT	CASSWRDTDTQYF
TRBV29-1	.	TRBJ2-3	.	TGCAGCGTTGTAGGCCCCCTTGGGGGAGTGGGCACAGATACGCAGTATTTT	CSVVGPLGGVGTDTQYF
TRBV28	.	TRBJ2-1	TRBD2	TGTGCCAGCAGTTTGCCAGCGGGAGCTAAGGAGCAGTTCTTC	CASSLPAGAKEQFF
TRBV29-1	.	TRBJ2-2	TRBD2	TGCAGCGTCGTTTCTAGCGGGTCCGGGGAGCTGTTTTTT	CSVVSSGSGELFF
TRBV29-1	once	TRBJ2-3	TRBD2	TGCAGCGTTGGGACTAGCGGGGTTGCAGATACGCAGTATTTT	CSVGTSGVADTQYF
TRBV7-2	many	TRBJ2-3	TRBD2	TGTGCCAGCAGTCTAGCGGGAGGGCCCACAGATACGCAGTATTTT	CASSLAGGPTDTQYF
TRBV7-9	few	TRBJ2-7	.	TGTGCCAGCAGCCCCCGGCGCGTCTACGAGCAGTACTTC	CASSPRRVYEQYF
TRBV5-1	.	TRBJ1-1	.	TGCGCCAGCAGCGTGACAGCTCCCTTAAACACTGAAGCTTTCTTT	CASSVTAPLNTEAFF
TRBV5-1	.	TRBJ2-5	.	TGCGCCAGCAGCTCGAAGTTAAGAGGGGAGCCGCAGTACTTC	CASSSKLRGEPQYF
TRBV7-8	few	TRBJ2-5	.	TGTGCCAGCAGCTTAAGCCCCAGGAGAGAGCAGTACTTC	CASSLSPRREQYF
TRBV12-3/TRBV12-4	.	TRBJ2-7	TRBD2	TGTGCCAGCAGTCGTAGCGGGAGGCCCTACAATGAGCAGTACTTC	CASSRSGRPYNEQYF
TRBV4-1	few	TRBJ1-5	TRBD1	TGCGCCAGCAGCCCCCAGGGGGAGGGTCAGCCCCAGCATTTT	CASSPQGEGQPQHF
TRBV6-1	.	TRBJ2-1	.	TGTGCCAGCAATGGGGGGAACTCCTACAATGAGCAGTTCTTC	CASNGGNSYNEQFF
TRBV27	few	TRBJ1-4	.	TGTGCCAGCAGTTTAGGAAGATTGTCTGAAAAACTGTTTTTT	CASSLGRLSEKLFF
TRBV11-2	few	TRBJ2-3	TRBD2	TGTGCCAGCAGCCCCAGGCTAGCGGGAGATGCTGATACGCAGTATTTT	CASSPRLAGDADTQYF
TRBV12-3/TRBV12-4	.	TRBJ2-3	TRBD1	TGTGCCAGCAGTCCCAGGACAGGGGGGCTTGGCACAGATACGCAGTATTTT	CASSPRTGGLGTDTQYF
TRBV7-8	few	TRBJ1-4	.	TGTGCCAGCAGCTTCAGGTCCGCCGGGGAAAAACTGTTTTTT	CASSFRSAGEKLFF
TRBV3-1	.	TRBJ2-2	.	TGTGCCAGCAGCCAAGTCGCCGGGGAGCTGTTTTTT	CASSQVAGELFF
TRBV5-1	.	TRBJ1-1	.	TGCGCCAGCAGCCAGCAGGGGAACACTGAAACTTTCTTT	CASSQQGNTETFF
TRBV29-1	few	TRBJ2-5	.	TGCAGCGTTGAAGACCTCCGGGCGGAGACCCAGTACTTC	CSVEDLRAETQYF
TRBV20-1	.	TRBJ1-1	TRBD1	TGCAGTGCTATGAATTTACAGGGGATGAACACTGAAGCTTTCTTT	CSAMNLQGMNTEAFF
TRBV20-1	.	TRBJ2-7	.	TGCAGTGCGAGAAAGGACGGAAACCTCGAGCAGTACTTC	CSARKDGNLEQYF
TRBV7-8	.	TRBJ2-7	.	TGTGCCAGCAGCTTAGAGCACAGCTCCTCCTACGAGCAGTACTTC	CASSLEHSSSYEQYF
TRBV30	many	TRBJ2-3	.	TGTGCCTGGAGTCAGCGGACAGCCGGCACAGATACGCAGTATTTT	CAWSQRTAGTDTQYF
TRBV29-1	.	TRBJ2-7	TRBD1	TGCAGCGTTGAAAAGGGGGCAGGTCGGAACGAGCAGTACTTC	CSVEKGAGRNEQYF
TRBV4-1	.	TRBJ2-1	TRBD2	TGCGCCAGCAGCTTTCGGACTAGCGGGGGTTCCTACAATGAGCAGTTCTTC	CASSFRTSGGSYNEQFF
TRBV12-3/TRBV12-4	.	TRBJ2-1	TRBD2	TGTGCCAGCACCCTGGGGAGCCGGGCTAGCGGGGGCGGTATGTCCTACAATGAGCAGTTCTTC	CASTLGSRASGGGMSYNEQFF
TRBV5-1	.	TRBJ2-2	.	TGCGCCAGCAGCACCTCCGGGAAGAACACCGGGGAGCTGTTTTTT	CASSTSGKNTGELFF
TRBV27	few	TRBJ2-1	.	TGTGCCAGCAGTCTCGCCCGGACATACTTCCATGTGGATGAGCAGTTCTTC	CASSLARTYFHVDEQFF
TRBV3-1	.	TRBJ2-7	.	TGTGCCAGCAGCCAAGACATGGCAGCCTACGAGCAGTACTTC	CASSQDMAAYEQYF
TRBV9	.	TRBJ1-5	.	TGTGCCAGCAGCGTTGGGGGTAACAATCAGCCCCAGCATTTT	CASSVGGNNQPQHF
TRBV20-1	.	TRBJ2-1	.	TGCAGTGCTGACCTCTACCTTGAGCAGTTCTTC	CSADLYLEQFF
TRBV15	.	TRBJ1-5	.	TGTGCCACCAGCGACGGAAGGCGGACTAATCAGCCCCAGCATTTT	CATSDGRRTNQPQHF
TRBV12-3/TRBV12-4	.	TRBJ1-1	.	TGTGCCAGCAGGCCCTCCGGGCCCTCGGCTGAAGCTTTCTTT	CASRPSGPSAEAFF
TRBV12-3/TRBV12-4	.	TRBJ2-1	.	TGTGCCAGCACTAAGCGGTCGAGCTCCTACAATGAGCAGTTCTTC	CASTKRSSSYNEQFF
TRBV6-6	.	TRBJ1-4	TRBD1	TGTGCCAGCAGCCTCGACAGGGGAGTAGAAAAACTGTTTTTT	CASSLDRGVEKLFF
TRBV4-2	.	TRBJ2-1	TRBD2	TGTGCCAGCAGCCAAGATTTCCAGCGGGGGGCAAATGAGCAGTTCTTC	CASSQDFQRGANEQFF
TRBV7-2	.	TRBJ2-1	TRBD1	TGTGCCAGCAGCTTGGACAGGGAGAGGGTTAGTGAGCAGTTCTTC	CASSLDRERVSEQFF
TRBV28	.	TRBJ1-6	.	TGTGCCAGCAGACCTAACCGGATGGAAGTTGATTCACCCCTCCACTTT	CASRPNRMEVDSPLHF